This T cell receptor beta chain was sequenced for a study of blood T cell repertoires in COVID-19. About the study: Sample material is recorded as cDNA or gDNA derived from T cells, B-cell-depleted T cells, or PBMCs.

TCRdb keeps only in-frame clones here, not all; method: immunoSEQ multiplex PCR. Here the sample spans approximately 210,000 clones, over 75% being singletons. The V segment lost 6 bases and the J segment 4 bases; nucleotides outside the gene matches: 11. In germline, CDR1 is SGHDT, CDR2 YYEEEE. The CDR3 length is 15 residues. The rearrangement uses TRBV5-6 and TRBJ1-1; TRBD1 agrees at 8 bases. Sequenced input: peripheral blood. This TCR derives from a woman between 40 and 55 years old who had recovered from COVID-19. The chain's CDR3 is CASTTTGESGTEAFF. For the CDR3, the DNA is TGTGCCAGCACTACGACAGGGGAAAGTGGCACTGAAGCTTTCTTT.